Listed here are 27 T cell receptor beta chains from one sample, sequenced in a study of post-analysis software for immune sequencing data. Study-wide results and limits: Five or six TRBV segments, TRBV5-6, TRBV5-1 and TRBV20-1 among them, were found more frequent in patients than controls.

Sequencing libraries made from TCR beta cDNA carried unique molecular identifiers. TCRdb reanalysed the PCR reads using MiXCR and keeps one entry per CDR3 protein. The data show hundreds of thousands of distinct CDR3 sequences, with around 27% seen just once and 0.5% to 0.6% held by the top ten. The antigens of these receptors remain unknown. The sample consisted of blood. The source of these receptors is a girl aged 10-17 years with multiple sclerosis.

This rearrangement joins TRBV12-3 or TRBV12-4 to TRBJ2-3; tentatively, D is TRBD1 or TRBD2 (5 bases each). The CDR3 contains 15 residues. V shed 8 bases and J shed 5 bases, with 20 bases lying between them. The CDR3 reads CASGGGSTKIDTQYF. In nucleotides, the CDR3 is TGTGCCAGCGGGGGTGGTAGCACGAAGATAGATACGCAGTATTTT.

CDR3 amino acids: CASSVGGSGGAYNEQFF. CDR3 DNA: TGTGCCAGCAGCGTAGGGGGTAGCGGGGGGGCCTACAATGAGCAGTTCTTC. This sequence joins TRBV9 and TRBJ2-1, with 11 bases identical to TRBD2. CDR1 and CDR2 (germline): SGDLS, YYNGEE. Trimming removed 0 bases from V and 2 bases from J; junction bases left unmatched: 4. The CDR3 covers 17 residues. The full variable domain, in which reference TRBV9 and TRBJ2-1 provide the parts outside the CDR3, is DSGVTQTPKHLITATGQRVTLRCSPRSGDLSVYWYQQSLDQGLQFLIQYYNGEERAKGNILERFSAQQFPDLHSELNLSSLELGDSALYFCASSVGGSGGAYNEQFFGPGTRLTVL.

This clonotype was counted a few times. The genes are TRBV15 and TRBJ2-3, with D perhaps TRBD1 (6 bases). CDR1 LNHNV and CDR2 YYDKDF come from the germline V gene (reference sequence). The CDR3 runs to 17 residues. V was shortened by 1 base and J by 6 bases, with 20 bases between the two germline ends. CDR3 in amino acids: CATSRVIAVNQGDTQYF. CDR3 DNA: TGTGCCACCAGCAGAGTTATAGCAGTGAACCAGGGGGATACGCAGTATTTT.

The chain recombines TRBV7-2 with TRBJ2-3; 8 nucleotides agree with TRBD2. The CDR3 spans 16 residues. Germline V CDR1 and CDR2: SGHTA, FQGNSA. The V segment lost 8 bases and the J segment 0 bases; nucleotides outside the gene matches: 10. The CDR3 sequence is CASGSWRGASTDTQYF. CDR3 sequence (DNA): TGTGCCAGCGGCTCTTGGCGGGGGGCTAGCACAGATACGCAGTATTTT.

This clonotype was seen a handful of times. The genes are TRBV5-1 and TRBJ1-2, with TRBD1 matching over 12 bases. The CDR3 has 15 amino acids. V was clipped by 7 bases and J by 4 bases; unmatched bases: 8. Germline V gene data show CDR1 as SGHRS and CDR2 as YFSETQ. This CDR3 reads CASAKGQGASYGYTF. The DNA for the CDR3 is TGCGCCAGCGCTAAGGGACAGGGGGCAAGCTATGGCTACACCTTC.

The chain carries TRBV20-1 and TRBJ2-1; the D gene is possibly TRBD2 (6 bases). The CDR3 is 17 amino acids. Germline values: CDR1 DFQATT, CDR2 SNEGSKA (reference sequence). V was shortened by 5 bases and J by 4 bases, with 24 bases between the two germline ends. This CDR3 is CSALPPSGGVPYNEQFF. DNA for the CDR3: TGCAGTGCTCTCCCCCCCAGCGGAGGGGTTCCTTACAATGAGCAGTTCTTC.

V usage is TRBV7-2 and J usage is TRBJ2-1; 9 positions agree with TRBD2. Germline CDR1 and CDR2: SGHTA and FQGNSA. This CDR3 region has 16 residues. Trimming took 5 bases from V and 7 from J; bases not matched to a gene: 12. The CDR3 sequence: CASSPSRLAGTNEQFF. The CDR3 DNA follows: TGTGCCAGCAGCCCCTCCCGGCTAGCGGGAACAAATGAGCAGTTCTTC.

This chain joins TRBV28 and TRBJ2-5, with D possibly matching TRBD2 (5 bases). The V end was cut by 6 bases, the J end by 5 bases, with 16 bases between. In germline, CDR1 is MDHEN, CDR2 SYDVKM. The CDR3 sequence is 14 residues long. The CDR3: CASRNPSFRETQYF. The CDR3 bases are TGTGCCAGCAGGAACCCTAGCTTCCGTGAGACCCAGTACTTC. Supplemented by reference TRBV28 and TRBJ2-5, the full variable domain reads DVKVTQSSRYLVKRTGEKVFLECVQDMDHENMFWYRQDPGLGLRLIYFSYDVKMKEKGDIPEGYSVSREKKERFSLILESASTNQTSMYLCASRNPSFRETQYFGPGTRLLVL.

This clonotype showed up just once. The gene calls are TRBV12-3 or TRBV12-4 and TRBJ2-2; TRBD2 might be the D (5 bases). The CDR3 loop spans 15 amino acids. V was cut by 6 bases and J by 2 bases, with 13 bases left in between. The CDR3 here is CASSPEAVNTGELFF. CDR3 DNA sequence: TGTGCCAGCAGCCCAGAAGCGGTAAACACCGGGGAGCTGTTTTTT.

With respect to this clonotype: The junction departs from germline at one end; a sequencing error may be responsible. The chain uses TRBV3-1 and TRBJ2-3, with 8 bases lining up with TRBD2. Germline CDR1 is LGHDT and CDR2 is YNNKEL (reference sequence). The CDR3 runs 18 residues. The CDR3 DNA reads as TGTGCCGGCAGCCAAGGGTGGTTTAGCGGGATTCGCCCAGATACGCAGTATTTT. Its translation: CAGSQGWFSGIRPDTQYF.

This chain connects TRBV20-1 to TRBJ1-5, with D perhaps matching TRBD1 (6 bases). The V gene lost 6 bases and the J gene lost 6 bases, with 21 bases spanning the gap. Germline V CDR1 and CDR2: DFQATT, SNEGSKA (reference sequence). The CDR3 covers 15 residues. The CDR3 nucleotides are TGCAGTGCCGACATCATAAGACAGGCGTCTCAGCCCCAGCATTTT. This translates into CSADIIRQASQPQHF.

The chain combines TRBV19 with TRBJ1-1; TRBD1 matches 8 bases. CDR1 is LNHDA and CDR2 is SQIVND in the germline V gene (reference sequence). Trimming at V came to 3 bases and at J to 3 bases, leaving 3 bases not matched to a gene. The CDR3 is 14 residues long. CDR3 in amino acids: CASSMDRVDTEAFF. CDR3 nucleotide sequence: TGTGCCAGTAGTATGGACAGGGTCGACACTGAAGCTTTCTTT. The complete variable domain, with remaining parts taken from reference TRBV19 and TRBJ1-1, reads DGGITQSPKYLFRKEGQNVTLSCEQNLNHDAMYWYRQDPGQGLRLIYYSQIVNDFQKGDIAEGYSVSREKKESFPLTVTSAQKNPTAFYLCASSMDRVDTEAFFGQGTRLTVV.

This clonotype turned up a few times. The chain links TRBV6-6 to TRBJ2-2; D unresolved. CDR1 is MNHNY and CDR2 is SVGAGI in the germline V gene (reference sequence). CDR3 length equals 12 residues. Trimming took off 1 base at V and 8 bases at J, with 5 bases between the two ends. The CDR3 loop reads CASSYFQGELFF. In DNA, the CDR3 is TGTGCCAGCAGTTACTTTCAGGGGGAGCTGTTTTTT.

The chain carries TRBV14 and TRBJ2-4, with 8 bases matching TRBD2. The V and J ends lost 4 bases and 6 bases, in that order; junction bases with no gene match: 11. This CDR3 has 16 amino acids. Germline V lookup: CDR1 SGHDN, CDR2 FVKESK. The CDR3 bases are TGTGCCAGCAGCCTACCCTCCGGGAGGGGCAGAAACATTCAGTACTTC. It yields the protein CASSLPSGRGRNIQYF.

The chain employs TRBV20-1 and TRBJ2-5; D gene unclear. CDR3 length: 14 residues. Germline V gene sequence: CDR1 DFQATT, CDR2 SNEGSKA (reference sequence). The V end lost 0 bases, the J end lost 5 bases, and 13 bases lay between the germline ends. This CDR3 reads CSAREWEGQETQYF. CDR3 DNA sequence: TGCAGTGCTAGAGAATGGGAAGGTCAGGAGACCCAGTACTTC.

This clonotype was seen many times. The CDR3 protein is CSARDLGQDYQPQHF. CDR3 DNA sequence: TGCAGTGCTAGAGATTTGGGGCAGGATTATCAGCCCCAGCATTTT. V gene TRBV20-1 combines with J gene TRBJ1-5; possibly TRBD1 for D (5 bases). The CDR3 is 15 residues long. The germline CDR1 and CDR2 sequences are DFQATT and SNEGSKA (reference sequence). Trimming removed 0 bases at V and 5 bases at J, with 14 bases between.

This clonotype was observed a handful of times. The V call is TRBV7-2, the J call TRBJ1-5; no firm D call. Trimming took off 1 base at V and 5 bases at J, with 9 bases between the two ends. CDR1 SGHTA and CDR2 FQGNSA come from the germline V gene. The CDR3 has 14 amino acids. DNA of the CDR3: TGTGCCAGCAGCTTAGTAGCCAGAGATCAGCCCCAGCATTTT. It is translated as CASSLVARDQPQHF.

Comments on this clonotype: At one end the junction does not follow the germline gene, possibly because of a read error. V and J are TRBV7-2 and TRBJ2-1; D is perhaps TRBD2 (6 bases). This CDR3 has 15 amino acids. Germline V CDR1 and CDR2: SGHTA, FQGNSA. This chain's CDR3 is CASSSTGTGKHERFF. The DNA for the CDR3 is TGTGCCAGCAGCTCAACCGGGACTGGCAAGCATGAGCGGTTCTTC.

There are a few counts of this clonotype. The chain has TRBV10-3 and TRBJ2-5; possibly TRBD1 or TRBD2 for D (5 bases each). Trimming left V 0 bases short and J 3 bases short, with 11 bases between. Germline assignment: CDR1 ENHRY and CDR2 SYGVKD. This CDR3 comprises 15 residues. The CDR3 sequence: CAISESWDEKETQYF. CDR3 DNA: TGTGCCATCAGTGAGTCTTGGGACGAGAAAGAGACCCAGTACTTC.

With respect to this clonotype: The junction departs from germline at one end; a sequencing error may be responsible. CDR3 DNA sequence: TGCAGTGCTAGGTCCGGGACAAACCCCTACAGTGAGCAGTTCTTC. Residues: CSARSGTNPYSEQFF. The chain joins TRBV20-1 to TRBJ2-1; D might be TRBD1 (6 bases). CDR3 length: 15 residues. CDR1 is DFQATT and CDR2 is SNEGSKA in the germline V gene (reference sequence).

This clonotype was detected only a few times. The rearrangement joins TRBV6-4 to TRBJ2-1; unclear D gene. The ends were cut back, 5 bases at V and 1 base at J, with 15 bases in the middle. The germline V gene encodes CDR1 MRHNA and CDR2 SNTAGT. CDR3 length: 16 residues. In DNA form, the CDR3 reads TGTGCCAGCAGTCCTAGACTCTTTAGGTCCTACAATGAGCAGTTCTTC. This codes for CASSPRLFRSYNEQFF.

The chain combines TRBV29-1 with TRBJ2-1; the D is unclear. This CDR3 spans 14 amino acids. Germline CDR1 and CDR2: SQVTM and ANQGSEA. Trimming took off 3 bases at V and 0 bases at J, with 9 bases between the two ends. DNA of the CDR3: TGCAGCGTTGAGAAAGGTTCCTCCTACAATGAGCAGTTCTTC. Amino acids: CSVEKGSSYNEQFF.

This chain links TRBV5-1 with TRBJ1-1, with 8 bases lining up with TRBD1. V lost 4 bases, J lost 5 bases, and 13 bases stayed unmatched. Per germline, CDR1 SGHRS and CDR2 YFSETQ. The CDR3 has 16 residues. This chain's CDR3 is CASSPRTGSVRTEAFF. The CDR3 DNA follows: TGCGCCAGCAGCCCGCGGACAGGGTCGGTGAGAACTGAAGCTTTCTTT.

The gene calls are TRBV5-6 and TRBJ2-7; 7 bases line up with TRBD2. Per the germline V gene, CDR1 is SGHDT and CDR2 is YYEEEE. The junction had 5 bases not matched to a gene; V was cut back by 0 bases and J by 2 bases. This CDR3 spans 15 amino acids. CDR3 nucleotide sequence: TGTGCCAGCAGCTTGGAGCGGGGCGGGCCCTACGAGCAGTACTTC. Translating gives CASSLERGGPYEQYF.

With respect to this clonotype: At one end, the junction sequence differs from germline, possibly due to a read error. The gene calls are TRBV6-1 and TRBJ2-5; D is undetermined. This CDR3 has 15 residues. Germline CDR1 MNHNS, CDR2 SASEGT. DNA for the CDR3: TGTGTCAGCAGTGAAGGATCCTGGTACCAAGAGACCCAGTACTTC. Residues: CVSSEGSWYQETQYF.

This chain links TRBV4-1 with TRBJ1-4, with no clear D. The CDR3 has 16 residues. In germline, CDR1 is MGHRA, CDR2 YSYEKL. The V and J ends lost 3 bases and 5 bases respectively, with 16 bases between them. The CDR3 nucleotides are TGCGCCAGCAGCCAGGGGTTGAGTGGTGCCAATGAAAAACTGTTTTTT. Translation: CASSQGLSGANEKLFF.

V usage is TRBV15 and J usage is TRBJ2-3, with TRBD1 matching 10 bases. The V gene end was trimmed by 0 bases and the J gene end by 6 bases; junction bases not matched to a gene: 6. Germline assignment: CDR1 LNHNV and CDR2 YYDKDF (reference sequence). This CDR3 has 16 residues. CDR3 bases: TGTGCCACCAGCAGAGATCCCGGACAGGGGGTGGATACGCAGTATTTT. This codes for CATSRDPGQGVDTQYF. The full variable domain, in which reference TRBV15 and TRBJ2-3 provide the parts outside the CDR3, is DAMVIQNPRYQVTQFGKPVTLSCSQTLNHNVMYWYQQKSSQAPKLLFHYYDKDFNNEADTPDNFQSRRPNTSFCFLDIRSPGLGDTAMYLCATSRDPGQGVDTQYFGPGTRLTVL.